The 16 T cell receptor beta chains listed next were all sequenced from one sample in a study of shared clonotypes between healthy human individuals. Measured with immunoSEQ multiplex PCR; TCRdb has only the in-frame clones, and not every one. The sample has 2 million to 2.5 million clones; around 96% are singletons. Positive CCR7 selection of CD45RO-negative cells yielded the naive CD8 cells, and terminally differentiated effector memory CD45RA+ cells were excluded. Sequenced material: naive CD8+ T cells sorted from blood. The receptors come from a man aged 18 to 30 in good health.

The rearrangement links TRBV6-5 to TRBJ2-3, with D perhaps being TRBD1 or TRBD2 (5 bases each). With 6 bases removed from V and 2 bases from J, the gap between germline ends came to 15 bases. Per the germline V gene, CDR1 is MNHEY and CDR2 is SVGAGI. The CDR3 sequence is 15 residues long. This chain's CDR3 is CASRPKGDLTDTQYF. The CDR3 DNA follows: TGTGCCAGCAGACCGAAAGGGGACCTCACAGATACGCAGTATTTT.

The chain links TRBV27 to TRBJ2-1, with D unresolved. V gave up 5 bases and J gave up 8 bases, with 13 bases separating them. Germline assignment: CDR1 MNHEY and CDR2 SMNVEV (reference sequence). There are 13 residues in the CDR3. CDR3 residues: CASSLNPHHEQFF. For the CDR3, the DNA is TGTGCCAGCAGTCTGAATCCTCACCATGAGCAGTTCTTC.

V and J are TRBV6-5 and TRBJ2-2, with 7 bases fitting TRBD1. V lost 6 bases and J lost 6; bases outside the gene matches: 10. Looked up from germline, CDR1 is MNHEY and CDR2 is SVGAGI. The CDR3 has 15 residues. The CDR3 spells CASSQADRAAGELFF. CDR3 bases: TGTGCCAGCAGCCAAGCAGACAGGGCAGCCGGGGAGCTGTTTTTT.

The chain has TRBV27 and TRBJ2-3, with 7 bases fitting TRBD2. The CDR3 is made up of 17 amino acids. The junction had 7 bases not matched to a gene; V was cut back by 1 base and J by 0 bases. Germline-derived CDR1 and CDR2 are MNHEY and SMNVEV (reference sequence). This chain's CDR3 is CASSLYSAGVSTDTQYF. DNA for the CDR3: TGTGCCAGCAGTTTATATTCGGCGGGAGTCAGCACAGATACGCAGTATTTT.

The chain is built from TRBV4-1 and TRBJ2-7; the match to TRBD2 covers 12 bases. The CDR3 consists of 16 residues. Germline assignment: CDR1 MGHRA and CDR2 YSYEKL. V lost 4 bases to trimming and J lost 4 bases; unmatched junction nucleotides: 8. The CDR3 spells CASSLVTSGGGYEQYF. In nucleotides, the CDR3 is TGCGCCAGCAGCCTGGTGACTAGCGGGGGAGGTTACGAGCAGTACTTC.

J is TRBJ2-7 and V is TRBV5-8, with D perhaps TRBD1 (6 bases). The length of the CDR3 is 16 residues. Germline assignment: CDR1 SGHTS and CDR2 YDEGEE. Trimming left V 1 base short and J 7 bases short, with 21 bases between. The CDR3 is CASSLFLGQGHGEQYF. The CDR3 DNA follows: TGTGCCAGCAGCTTGTTTTTGGGCCAGGGACATGGGGAGCAGTACTTC.

CDR3 amino acids: CASSIEDGQLYGYTF. For the CDR3, the DNA is TGTGCCAGTAGTATTGAGGATGGACAGCTCTATGGCTACACCTTC. J is TRBJ1-2 and V is TRBV19; a possible D gene is TRBD1 (6 bases). Germline V gene sequence: CDR1 LNHDA, CDR2 SQIVND (reference sequence). This CDR3 spans 15 amino acids. V was clipped by 3 bases and J by 4 bases, with 15 bases between them.

This clone was seen only once. The V call is TRBV15, the J call TRBJ2-7; D not resolved. CDR1 and CDR2 from the germline V gene are LNHNV and YYDKDF (reference sequence). V was trimmed by 4 bases and J by 6 bases, leaving 16 bases between them. This CDR3 has 14 amino acids. In nucleotides, the CDR3 is TGTGCCACCAGCAACTTCTCCCAGTCGAGCGAGCAGTACTTC. Translation: CATSNFSQSSEQYF. Looking up the rest from reference TRBV15 and TRBJ2-7 gives the full variable domain: DAMVIQNPRYQVTQFGKPVTLSCSQTLNHNVMYWYQQKSSQAPKLLFHYYDKDFNNEADTPDNFQSRRPNTSFCFLDIRSPGLGDTAMYLCATSNFSQSSEQYFGPGTRLTVT.

Concerning this clone itself: Other DNA sequences in this specimen translate into the identical CDR3. The CDR3 sequence: CASSYSLATDTQYF. Written as DNA, the CDR3 is TGTGCCAGCAGTTACTCCCTTGCGACAGATACGCAGTATTTT. The genes are TRBV6-5 and TRBJ2-3; D not certain. The CDR3 runs to 14 residues. Germline values: CDR1 MNHEY, CDR2 SVGAGI. Between the trimmed V and J ends, which lost 0 bases and 3 bases, there was a span of 7 bases.

The sample holds a few counts of this clone. This chain uses TRBV19 with TRBJ2-1; 10 bases line up with TRBD2. This CDR3 has 16 residues. V gave up 1 base and J gave up 7 bases; unmatched junction bases: 7. Germline values: CDR1 LNHDA, CDR2 SQIVND (reference sequence). The CDR3 DNA reads as TGTGCCAGTAGTATAGGAGCGGGGGGGCCTTGGAATGAGCAGTTCTTC. The encoded protein is CASSIGAGGPWNEQFF.

The CDR3 DNA follows: TGTGCCAGCAGCTTGGGGTACGGGACCTACGAGCAGTACTTC. Its protein product is CASSLGYGTYEQYF. The chain couples TRBV11-2 to TRBJ2-7; D may be TRBD2 (5 bases). Per the germline V gene, CDR1 is SGHAT and CDR2 is FQNNGV. The CDR3 has 14 residues. Trimming took off 3 bases at V and 2 bases at J, with 11 bases between the two ends.

J is TRBJ1-1 and V is TRBV30, with D unresolved. Trimming cost V 3 bases and J 5 bases, with 13 bases left between them. Germline lookup yields CDR1 GTSNPN and CDR2 SVGIG (reference sequence). The CDR3 length is 13 residues. The CDR3 DNA reads TGTGCCTGGAGGGACCCCACGGGGACTGAAGCTTTCTTT. This gives the protein CAWRDPTGTEAFF. Full variable domain (missing parts from reference TRBV30 and TRBJ1-1): SQTIHQWPATLVQPVGSPLSLECTVEGTSNPNLYWYRQAAGRGLQLLFYSVGIGQISSEVPQNLSASRPQDRQFILSSKKLLLSDSGFYLCAWRDPTGTEAFFGQGTRLTVV.

V and J are TRBV7-3 and TRBJ2-7; 9 nucleotides match TRBD1. The germline CDR1 and CDR2 sequences are SGHTA and FQGTGA. The CDR3 length is 14 residues. The junction had 11 bases not matched to a gene; V was cut back by 4 bases and J by 10 bases. The CDR3 nucleotides are TGTGCCAGCAGCTCCACAGGGGGCGCTTCGCAACAGTACTTC. This gives the protein CASSSTGGASQQYF.

This chain connects TRBV6-6 to TRBJ1-4, with D possibly TRBD1 on 5 matching bases. CDR1 is MNHNY, CDR2 SVGAGI, per germline (reference sequence). V lost 5 bases and J 12 bases, leaving 19 bases between the germline ends. The CDR3 length is 14 residues. The CDR3 protein is CASSTQGLSLELFF. The CDR3 nucleotides are TGTGCCAGCAGTACCCAGGGACTATCCTTGGAACTGTTTTTT.

The rearrangement links TRBV7-9 to TRBJ2-3; 11 bases are shared with TRBD2. The J segment lost 5 bases and the V segment lost 0 bases, leaving 1 base of the junction unmatched. The CDR3 length is 15 residues. Germline-derived CDR1 and CDR2 are SEHNR and FQNEAQ (reference sequence). CDR3 sequence (DNA): TGTGCCAGCAGCTTAGCGACTAGCGGGGTAGATACGCAGTATTTT. This codes for CASSLATSGVDTQYF. Based on the CDR3 plus reference TRBV7-9 and TRBJ2-3, the full variable domain is DTGVSQNPRHKITKRGQNVTFRCDPISEHNRLYWYRQTLGQGPEFLTYFQNEAQLEKSRLLSDRFSAERPKGSFSTLEIQRTEQGDSAMYLCASSLATSGVDTQYFGPGTRLTVL.

This clone came up once. V usage is TRBV9 and J usage is TRBJ2-7; possibly TRBD1 for D (5 bases). V lost 0 bases, J lost 5 bases, and 9 bases lay in between. Germline assignment: CDR1 SGDLS and CDR2 YYNGEE. The CDR3 totals 13 residues. Here the CDR3 DNA reads TGTGCCAGCAGCGTAGATCAAGGGGACGAGCAGTACTTC. It yields the protein CASSVDQGDEQYF.